This TCR beta chain comes out of a study of cytomegalovirus exposure and HLA in healthy donors. The wider study: It was reported in a later analysis that the same platform had been used for the 90 to 150 validation repertoires as for the approximately 730 first-cohort repertoires.

Comment on this clone: Antigen unknown.

Study-wide points: 150 to 200 TCR beta chains were listed as cytomegalovirus-associated. For most TCR sequences rarity was the rule, although some public TCRs occurred in many donors. The classifier reportedly diagnosed cytomegalovirus status with high sensitivity and specificity.

Produced via immunoSEQ multiplex PCR; TCRdb's table is partial and in-frame only. Counted here are 150,000 to 180,000 clones, about 86% occurring once; the ten biggest clones make up 2.1%. The sequence was obtained from a human donor in good health. The sequencing input was PBMCs.

The CDR3 DNA sequence: TGTGCCAGCAGCTTAGGCGTTTCCGGCTACACCTTC. It encodes CASSLGVSGYTF. The V call is TRBV11-2, the J call TRBJ1-2; D is undetermined. Germline V gene sequence: CDR1 SGHAT, CDR2 FQNNGV. The CDR3 runs 12 residues. The V end lost 1 base, the J end lost 8 bases, and 8 bases lay between the germline ends.